A selection of T cell receptor beta chains follows, all from one sample in a study of regulatory T cells in long-lasting Graves disease. In TCRdb, the multiplex PCR reads were re-called with MiXCR into one record per CDR3 protein. Here the sample spans fewer than 550,000 distinct CDR3 sequences, 20% to 25% being singletons. Sequencing was performed on peripheral blood mononuclear cells (PBMCs), taken when the disease was refractory, from a patient treated with antithyroid drugs. The receptor set was obtained from a female donor with Graves disease. Both conserved end residues are part of each CDR3. The order of the fields is D gene, V gene, clone size, J gene, CDR3 length, CDR3 protein, CDR3 DNA. A D gene is named only where the DNA matches it firmly. Clone size is given for some rows only: seen once, a few or many times, or a class if the clone is expanded.

d_call: .
v_call: TRBV6-1
clone_size: .
j_call: TRBJ1-1
cdr3_length: 13
cdr3_aa: CASSGTGRTEAFF
cdr3_nt: TGTGCCAGCAGTGGCACAGGGCGGACTGAAGCTTTCTTT

d_call: TRBD1
v_call: TRBV6-5
clone_size: few
j_call: TRBJ1-5
cdr3_length: 15
cdr3_aa: CASSYETGGNQPQHF
cdr3_nt: TGTGCCAGCAGTTACGAAACAGGGGGCAATCAGCCCCAGCATTTT

d_call: TRBD1
v_call: TRBV13
clone_size: .
j_call: TRBJ1-1
cdr3_length: 14
cdr3_aa: CASSGPGQNAEAFF
cdr3_nt: TGTGCCAGCAGCGGACCGGGACAGAACGCTGAAGCTTTCTTT

d_call: .
v_call: TRBV5-4
clone_size: .
j_call: TRBJ1-1
cdr3_length: 14
cdr3_aa: CASSRDLEDTEAFF
cdr3_nt: TGTGCCAGCAGTCGGGACCTCGAGGACACTGAAGCTTTCTTT

d_call: .
v_call: TRBV18
clone_size: many
j_call: TRBJ1-1
cdr3_length: 13
cdr3_aa: CASSPPGNTEAFF
cdr3_nt: TGTGCCAGCTCACCACCGGGGAACACTGAAGCTTTCTTT

d_call: .
v_call: TRBV6-1
clone_size: many
j_call: TRBJ1-2
cdr3_length: 12
cdr3_aa: CASRAGHYGYTF
cdr3_nt: TGTGCCAGCCGGGCCGGCCACTATGGCTACACCTTC

d_call: .
v_call: TRBV12-3/TRBV12-4
clone_size: many
j_call: TRBJ2-3
cdr3_length: 11
cdr3_aa: CASSKTDTQYF
cdr3_nt: TGTGCCAGCAGTAAGACAGATACGCAGTATTTT

d_call: .
v_call: TRBV19
clone_size: .
j_call: TRBJ1-5
cdr3_length: 16
cdr3_aa: CASSTAFTTGNQPQHF
cdr3_nt: TGTGCCAGTAGTACCGCCTTCACAACTGGCAATCAGCCCCAGCATTTT

d_call: TRBD1
v_call: TRBV7-9
clone_size: .
j_call: TRBJ2-5
cdr3_length: 14
cdr3_aa: CASSLDRVKETQYF
cdr3_nt: TGTGCCAGCAGCTTGGACAGGGTAAAAGAGACCCAGTACTTC

d_call: .
v_call: TRBV4-2
clone_size: .
j_call: TRBJ1-2
cdr3_length: 15
cdr3_aa: CASSQGRGINYGYTF
cdr3_nt: TGTGCCAGCAGCCAAGGAAGGGGCATCAACTATGGCTACACCTTC

d_call: .
v_call: TRBV30
clone_size: .
j_call: TRBJ2-7
cdr3_length: 15
cdr3_aa: CAWSVQAGPSGRRYF
cdr3_nt: TGTGCCTGGAGTGTACAGGCAGGGCCGTCCGGGCGGCGGTACTTC

d_call: .
v_call: TRBV12-3/TRBV12-4
clone_size: many
j_call: TRBJ1-5
cdr3_length: 18
cdr3_aa: CASSFDNSGGGGNQPQHF
cdr3_nt: TGTGCCAGCAGTTTCGACAACTCTGGTGGTGGGGGCAATCAGCCCCAGCATTTT

d_call: .
v_call: TRBV6-1
clone_size: many
j_call: TRBJ1-2
cdr3_length: 16
cdr3_aa: CASSEAPRRLDYGYTF
cdr3_nt: TGTGCCAGCAGTGAAGCCCCACGTAGGCTTGACTATGGCTACACCTTC

d_call: TRBD1
v_call: TRBV7-2
clone_size: few
j_call: TRBJ1-2
cdr3_length: 15
cdr3_aa: CASSYRDRGLDGYTF
cdr3_nt: TGTGCCAGCAGTTACCGGGACAGGGGGTTGGATGGCTACACCTTC

d_call: .
v_call: TRBV24-1
clone_size: many
j_call: TRBJ1-5
cdr3_length: 16
cdr3_aa: CATSDGAWGMDQPQHF
cdr3_nt: TGTGCCACCAGTGATGGGGCGTGGGGGATGGATCAGCCCCAGCATTTT

d_call: .
v_call: TRBV12-3/TRBV12-4
clone_size: many
j_call: TRBJ1-5
cdr3_length: 14
cdr3_aa: CASSFTGGHQPQHF
cdr3_nt: TGTGCCAGCAGTTTTACGGGTGGTCATCAGCCCCAGCATTTT

d_call: TRBD2
v_call: TRBV7-2
clone_size: few
j_call: TRBJ2-5
cdr3_length: 16
cdr3_aa: CASSTQGLAGQETQYF
cdr3_nt: TGTGCCAGCAGCACCCAGGGACTAGCGGGACAAGAGACCCAGTACTTC

d_call: .
v_call: TRBV5-1
clone_size: many
j_call: TRBJ1-2
cdr3_length: 13
cdr3_aa: CASSWDTQGGYTF
cdr3_nt: TGCGCCAGCAGCTGGGACACCCAGGGTGGCTACACCTTC

d_call: TRBD2
v_call: TRBV2
clone_size: many
j_call: TRBJ2-5
cdr3_length: 12
cdr3_aa: CASGRGPETQYF
cdr3_nt: TGTGCCAGCGGGAGGGGACCCGAGACCCAGTACTTC

d_call: .
v_call: TRBV20-1
clone_size: .
j_call: TRBJ2-7
cdr3_length: 15
cdr3_aa: CSARGGGEAAYEQYF
cdr3_nt: TGCAGTGCTAGGGGAGGGGGGGAGGCCGCCTACGAGCAGTACTTC

d_call: TRBD1
v_call: TRBV19
clone_size: .
j_call: TRBJ2-5
cdr3_length: 15
cdr3_aa: CASSRGDRGWETQYF
cdr3_nt: TGTGCCAGTAGTCGCGGGGACAGGGGGTGGGAGACCCAGTACTTC

d_call: TRBD2
v_call: TRBV20-1
clone_size: .
j_call: TRBJ2-7
cdr3_length: 13
cdr3_aa: CSARDYVAGVEYF
cdr3_nt: TGCAGTGCTAGAGATTATGTAGCGGGAGTCGAGTACTTC

d_call: .
v_call: TRBV6-1
clone_size: many
j_call: TRBJ1-5
cdr3_length: 13
cdr3_aa: CASTLTGGQPQHF
cdr3_nt: TGTGCCAGCACCCTTACCGGGGGTCAGCCCCAGCATTTT

d_call: .
v_call: TRBV30
clone_size: .
j_call: TRBJ1-4
cdr3_length: 14
cdr3_aa: CAWRPGPSNEKLFF
cdr3_nt: TGTGCCTGGAGACCGGGACCCTCTAATGAAAAACTGTTTTTT

d_call: .
v_call: TRBV20-1
clone_size: .
j_call: TRBJ2-7
cdr3_length: 13
cdr3_aa: CSASAHGDLGQYF
cdr3_nt: TGCAGTGCTTCCGCCCATGGGGACCTAGGGCAGTACTTC

d_call: .
v_call: TRBV5-1
clone_size: many
j_call: TRBJ1-1
cdr3_length: 14
cdr3_aa: CASSWTAGNTEAFF
cdr3_nt: TGCGCCAGCAGCTGGACAGCGGGGAACACTGAAGCTTTCTTT

d_call: .
v_call: TRBV6-2/TRBV6-3
clone_size: many
j_call: TRBJ2-7
cdr3_length: 11
cdr3_aa: CASSYSEEQYF
cdr3_nt: TGTGCCAGCAGTTACTCTGAAGAGCAGTACTTC

d_call: .
v_call: TRBV5-4
clone_size: .
j_call: TRBJ1-2
cdr3_length: 13
cdr3_aa: CASSLQGLDGYTF
cdr3_nt: TGTGCCAGCAGCTTGCAGGGTCTGGATGGCTACACCTTC

d_call: .
v_call: TRBV14
clone_size: .
j_call: TRBJ2-7
cdr3_length: 15
cdr3_aa: CASSQEGGGSYEQYF
cdr3_nt: TGTGCCAGCAGCCAAGAGGGAGGGGGCTCCTACGAGCAGTACTTC

d_call: .
v_call: TRBV6-2/TRBV6-3
clone_size: .
j_call: TRBJ2-6
cdr3_length: 19
cdr3_aa: CASSYSSLPGSSGANVLTF
cdr3_nt: TGTGCCAGCAGTTACTCGAGCCTTCCCGGAAGCTCTGGGGCCAACGTCCTGACTTTC

d_call: .
v_call: TRBV19
clone_size: .
j_call: TRBJ1-1
cdr3_length: 17
cdr3_aa: CASSKYGGPLRGTEAFF
cdr3_nt: TGTGCCAGTAGTAAATACGGTGGGCCCCTTAGGGGCACTGAAGCTTTCTTT

d_call: TRBD1
v_call: TRBV20-1
clone_size: many
j_call: TRBJ1-1
cdr3_length: 14
cdr3_aa: CSVTSDHRGREAFF
cdr3_nt: TGCAGTGTTACATCAGATCACAGGGGGAGAGAAGCTTTCTTT

d_call: TRBD1
v_call: TRBV7-9
clone_size: few
j_call: TRBJ2-2
cdr3_length: 16
cdr3_aa: CASSPGQGADTGELFF
cdr3_nt: TGTGCCAGCAGCCCTGGACAGGGCGCGGACACCGGGGAGCTGTTTTTT

d_call: .
v_call: TRBV10-3
clone_size: many
j_call: TRBJ2-7
cdr3_length: 13
cdr3_aa: CAISPSGVVEQYF
cdr3_nt: TGTGCCATCAGTCCGTCAGGGGTAGTAGAGCAGTACTTC

d_call: .
v_call: TRBV19
clone_size: few
j_call: TRBJ1-1
cdr3_length: 15
cdr3_aa: CASSMKRGGNTEAFF
cdr3_nt: TGTGCCAGTAGTATGAAGCGGGGGGGGAACACTGAAGCTTTCTTT

d_call: TRBD1
v_call: TRBV19
clone_size: many
j_call: TRBJ1-2
cdr3_length: 15
cdr3_aa: CASSIGQGAAYGYTF
cdr3_nt: TGTGCCAGTAGTATAGGGCAGGGGGCTGCGTATGGCTACACCTTC

d_call: .
v_call: TRBV18
clone_size: few
j_call: TRBJ2-2
cdr3_length: 13
cdr3_aa: CASSPPSIGELFF
cdr3_nt: TGTGCCAGCTCACCACCCTCCATCGGGGAGCTGTTTTTT

d_call: .
v_call: TRBV20-1
clone_size: many
j_call: TRBJ1-1
cdr3_length: 14
cdr3_aa: CSARTGAGSTEAFF
cdr3_nt: TGCAGTGCTAGAACAGGAGCGGGGTCCACTGAAGCTTTCTTT

d_call: TRBD1
v_call: TRBV25-1
clone_size: .
j_call: TRBJ1-1
cdr3_length: 15
cdr3_aa: CASSSPRTGVTEAFF
cdr3_nt: TGTGCCAGCAGTTCACCAAGGACAGGGGTGACTGAAGCTTTCTTT

d_call: .
v_call: TRBV7-7
clone_size: many
j_call: TRBJ2-5
cdr3_length: 14
cdr3_aa: CASSQAGLQETQYF
cdr3_nt: TGTGCTAGCAGTCAAGCCGGGTTACAAGAGACCCAGTACTTC

d_call: .
v_call: TRBV2
clone_size: many
j_call: TRBJ2-4
cdr3_length: 16
cdr3_aa: CASSRTVSRAKNIQYF
cdr3_nt: TGTGCCAGCAGTAGGACAGTCTCACGGGCCAAAAACATTCAGTACTTC

d_call: .
v_call: TRBV28
clone_size: many
j_call: TRBJ2-5
cdr3_length: 13
cdr3_aa: CASSFSFGETQYF
cdr3_nt: TGTGCCAGCAGTTTTAGCTTTGGGGAGACCCAGTACTTC

d_call: .
v_call: TRBV11-1
clone_size: many
j_call: TRBJ2-4
cdr3_length: 13
cdr3_aa: CASSFTGKNIQYF
cdr3_nt: TGTGCCAGCAGCTTTACAGGCAAAAACATTCAGTACTTC